The clone carrying this T cell receptor beta chain was observed many times. Its specificity is not known. The data derive from a study of T cells in Graves' hyperthyroidism and ophthalmopathy. General study results and limits: Model output signaled ophthalmopathy a median roughly six months ahead of onset.

There are 12 residues in the CDR3. Germline CDR1 SGHVS, CDR2 FQNEAQ. V was pared by 0 bases and J by 13 bases, with 12 bases between. TCR beta CDR3 sequences were amplified from RNA transcripts. First-round RT-PCR of the TCR CDR3 relied on the HTBI primer set. TCRdb re-called the multiplex PCR reads with MiXCR, one entry per CDR3 protein. The sample lists about 330,000 distinct CDR3 sequences; roughly an eighth were seen once. The sample was blood. This receptor was obtained from a woman aged 40 to 55 with Graves' ophthalmopathy. The chain is built from TRBV7-8 and TRBJ1-2; D might be TRBD1 (5 bases). The CDR3 loop reads CASSLAGRSLTF. CDR3 in DNA: TGTGCCAGCAGCTTAGCGGGACGAAGCCTCACCTTC.